This passage covers 17 T cell receptor beta chains from one sample sequenced in a study of human T cells and chemical hapten exposure. The time point: pre-sensitization, week 0. Treatment denoted: therapeutic diphenylcyclopropenone sensitization with weekly scalp DPC. Each CDR3 protein is one row after TCRdb ran MiXCR on the RACE reads. The sample records 250,000 or so distinct CDR3 sequences, around 7% being singletons. The material sequenced was whole blood, taken in connection with sensitization to the hapten diphenylcyclopropenone (DPC). The receptors originated from a man aged 18 to 29 with alopecia areata. Some clones in this sample may be carry-over from other donors' samples.

This clonotype came up a few times. The J gene is TRBJ2-2, the V gene TRBV15; weak D call: TRBD1 (6 bases). Germline CDR1 and CDR2: LNHNV and YYDKDF (reference sequence). This CDR3 spans 12 amino acids. V was shortened by 8 bases and J by 5 bases, with 9 bases between the two germline ends. The DNA of the CDR3 is TGTGCCACCGGGGGCCAGACCGGGGAGCTGTTTTTT. Its protein is CATGGQTGELFF.

V and J are TRBV24-1 and TRBJ1-5; D ambiguous. V lost 3 bases, J lost 6 bases, and 5 bases lay in between. This CDR3 comprises 12 residues. Germline-derived CDR1 and CDR2 are KGHDR and SFDVKD. The CDR3 DNA reads TGTGCCACCAGTGATCGGGGTCAGCCCCAGCATTTT. It codes for CATSDRGQPQHF.

CDR3 DNA sequence: TGCAGTGCCGTGGGACAAATGAACACTGAAGCTTTCTTT. This codes for CSAVGQMNTEAFF. V is TRBV20-1 and J is TRBJ1-1; TRBD1 might be the D (6 bases). The germline V and J ends were trimmed by 6 bases and 0 bases, with 11 bases remaining between them. The CDR3 covers 13 residues. From germline, CDR1 is DFQATT and CDR2 SNEGSKA (reference sequence).

The table lists this clonotype with a few counts. V is TRBV4-3 and J is TRBJ2-3; D might be TRBD2 (6 bases). The CDR3 length is 18 residues. CDR1 and CDR2 from the germline V gene are LGHNA and YSLEER. V was trimmed by 4 bases and J by 3 bases, leaving 23 bases between them. In DNA, the CDR3 is TGCGCCAGCAGCCCCACGATCGGGGCAGGACTAAAAACAGATACGCAGTATTTT. Its protein is CASSPTIGAGLKTDTQYF.

This chain links TRBV5-6 with TRBJ2-7; tentatively, D is TRBD1 (6 bases). V was trimmed by 5 bases and J by 6 bases, leaving 24 bases between them. The CDR3 totals 16 residues. CDR1 is SGHDT and CDR2 is YYEEEE in the germline V gene. DNA of the CDR3: TGTGCCAGCAGTAAAGAATCAGGGGAATATCTCTCCGAGCAGTACTTC. Translated, it gives CASSKESGEYLSEQYF.

This clonotype was seen a handful of times. The gene calls are TRBV7-8 and TRBJ1-1, with 8 bases that match TRBD1. The CDR3 is 15 residues long. The trim removed 5 bases at V and 6 bases at J, leaving 11 bases unmatched. In germline, CDR1 is SGHVS, CDR2 FQNEAQ. The CDR3 nucleotides are TGTGCCAGCAGCCCATTCGGACAGGGCGAGCCTGAAGCTTTCTTT. Translation gives CASSPFGQGEPEAFF.

This chain connects TRBV7-3 to TRBJ1-4; a weak D match, TRBD1 (6 bases). V was trimmed by 5 bases and J by 5 bases, leaving 12 bases between them. The V gene's germline CDR1 is SGHTA and CDR2 FQGTGA. This CDR3 is built from 14 residues. The CDR3 reads CASSPDSSNEKLFF. The CDR3 DNA sequence: TGTGCCAGCAGCCCGGACAGTTCGAATGAAAAACTGTTTTTT.

This chain links TRBV12-3 or TRBV12-4 with TRBJ2-5; 11 bases line up with TRBD2. The V segment lost 5 bases and the J segment 4 bases; nucleotides outside the gene matches: 9. This CDR3 has 16 residues. The chain's CDR3 is CASSAPSGGLIETQYF. The CDR3 DNA follows: TGTGCCAGCAGTGCACCTAGCGGGGGGCTTATAGAGACCCAGTACTTC.

The chain recombines TRBV6-5 with TRBJ1-3; no clear D. V lost 0 bases to trimming and J lost 0 bases, with 9 bases between them. The V gene's germline CDR1 is MNHEY and CDR2 SVGAGI. The CDR3 is 16 residues long. The CDR3 nucleotides read TGTGCCAGCAGTTACTCGAAACCCCGCTCTGGAAACACCATATATTTT. It is translated as CASSYSKPRSGNTIYF.

This clonotype was found many times. The rearrangement joins TRBV4-1 to TRBJ1-2; D gene ambiguous. The germline V and J ends were trimmed by 2 bases and 4 bases, with 14 bases remaining between them. The CDR3 totals 15 residues. From germline, CDR1 is MGHRA and CDR2 YSYEKL. CDR3 sequence (DNA): TGCGCCAGCAGCCAACTGGAATCCGACGCCTATGGCTACACCTTC. Translation gives CASSQLESDAYGYTF.

This clonotype has a handful of counts. The chain joins TRBV12-3 or TRBV12-4 to TRBJ1-1, with D hard to call. V was clipped by 3 bases and J by 4 bases, with 9 bases between them. The CDR3 sequence is 13 residues long. CDR3 nucleotides: TGTGCCAGCAGTTTCTTAAGGAGCACTGAAGCTTTCTTT. Translation gives CASSFLRSTEAFF.

This clonotype was seen more than once but under ten times. The rearrangement uses TRBV12-3 or TRBV12-4 and TRBJ2-2; D uncertain. The CDR3 has 13 residues. V lost 8 bases to trimming and J lost 0 bases, with 7 bases between them. The CDR3 reads CASRASNTGELFF. DNA of the CDR3: TGTGCCAGCCGGGCCTCGAACACCGGGGAGCTGTTTTTT.

This clonotype was counted many times. As DNA, the CDR3 is TGTGCCAGCGATTTAGATACGGCCAATTCACCCCTCCACTTT. This gives the protein CASDLDTANSPLHF. The chain is built from TRBV2 and TRBJ1-6; D ambiguous. Germline V gene data show CDR1 as SNHLY and CDR2 as FYNNEI. The CDR3 contains 14 residues. The ends were cut back, 8 bases at V and 7 bases at J, with 15 bases in the middle.

The chain links TRBV7-8 to TRBJ2-5; the D call may be TRBD1 or TRBD2 (5 bases each). The CDR3 spans 17 residues. V dropped 4 bases and J dropped 8 bases, with 26 bases sitting between them. In germline, CDR1 is SGHVS, CDR2 FQNEAQ. The CDR3 reads CASSSQRRPGPLHTQYF. In nucleotides, the CDR3 is TGTGCCAGCAGCTCCCAACGCCGACCGGGACCCTTGCATACCCAGTACTTC.

Of note for this clonotype: A much larger clone is a single base away; this may be a read error. The chain uses TRBV7-2 and TRBJ1-2; D uncertain. This CDR3 spans 13 amino acids. Trimming left V 6 bases short and J 9 bases short, with 17 bases between. CDR1 is SGHTA and CDR2 is FQGNSA in the germline V gene. The chain's CDR3 is CASRDNQVISYTF. CDR3 DNA: TGTGCCAGCAGAGATAATCAGGTCATCAGCTACACCTTC. Based on the CDR3 plus reference TRBV7-2 and TRBJ1-2, the full variable domain is GAGVSQSPSNKVTEKGKDVELRCDPISGHTALYWYRQSLGQGLEFLIYFQGNSAPDKSGLPSDRFSAERTGGSVSTLTIQRTQQEDSAVYLCASRDNQVISYTFGSGTRLTVV.

This clonotype turned up a few times. In nucleotides, the CDR3 is TGTGCCAGCAGCGGGCAAACAGGGGACTATGGCTACACCTTC. Amino acid sequence: CASSGQTGDYGYTF. This chain links TRBV7-3 with TRBJ1-2; TRBD1 matches at 7 bases. The CDR3 length is 14 residues. V trimming: 5 bases; J trimming: 3 bases; junction bases outside the gene matches: 6. Per germline, CDR1 SGHTA and CDR2 FQGTGA.

The genes are TRBV7-2 and TRBJ1-5; D unclear. The CDR3 extends over 15 amino acids. The V end was cut by 5 bases, the J end by 7 bases, with 18 bases between. The V gene's germline CDR1 is SGHTA and CDR2 FQGNSA. CDR3 sequence reads: CASSPRPQESQPQHF. In DNA, the CDR3 is TGTGCCAGCAGCCCTCGCCCCCAGGAATCCCAGCCCCAGCATTTT.